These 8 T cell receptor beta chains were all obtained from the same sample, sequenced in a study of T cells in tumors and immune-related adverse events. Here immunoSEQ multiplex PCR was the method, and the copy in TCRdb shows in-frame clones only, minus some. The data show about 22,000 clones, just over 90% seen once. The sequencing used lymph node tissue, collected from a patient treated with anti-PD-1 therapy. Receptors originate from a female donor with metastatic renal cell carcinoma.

The CDR3 here is CASSQNGDRLYEQYF. The DNA for the CDR3 is TGCGCCAGCAGCCAAAACGGGGACAGACTCTACGAGCAGTACTTC. The chain links TRBV5-1 to TRBJ2-7; 7 bases align to TRBD1. This CDR3 has 15 amino acids. J gave up 3 bases and V 4 bases, and 10 bases lay outside the gene matches. Germline CDR1 is SGHRS and CDR2 is YFSETQ. Combining the CDR3 with reference TRBV5-1 and TRBJ2-7 gives the whole variable domain KAGVTQTPRYLIKTRGQQVTLSCSPISGHRSVSWYQQTPGQGLQFLFEYFSETQRNKGNFPGRFSGRQFSNSRSEMNVSTLELGDSALYLCASSQNGDRLYEQYFGPGTRLTVT.

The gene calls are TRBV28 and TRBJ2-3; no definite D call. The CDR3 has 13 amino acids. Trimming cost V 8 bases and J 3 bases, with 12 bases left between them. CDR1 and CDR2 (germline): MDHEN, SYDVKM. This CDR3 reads CASQKEITDTQYF. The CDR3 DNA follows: TGTGCCAGCCAAAAGGAGATTACAGATACGCAGTATTTT.

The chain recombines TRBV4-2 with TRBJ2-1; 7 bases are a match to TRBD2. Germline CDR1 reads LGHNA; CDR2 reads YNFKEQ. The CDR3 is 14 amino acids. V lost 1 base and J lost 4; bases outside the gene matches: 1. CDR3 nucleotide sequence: TGTGCCAGCAGCCAAGGGCGGGGGTACAATGAGCAGTTCTTC. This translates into CASSQGRGYNEQFF.

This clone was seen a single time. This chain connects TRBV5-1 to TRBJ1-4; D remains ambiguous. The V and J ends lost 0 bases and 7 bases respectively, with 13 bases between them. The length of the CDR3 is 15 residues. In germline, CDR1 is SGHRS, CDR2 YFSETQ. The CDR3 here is CASSLGLSYGEKLFF. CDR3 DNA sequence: TGCGCCAGCAGCTTGGGCCTATCCTACGGTGAAAAACTGTTTTTT.

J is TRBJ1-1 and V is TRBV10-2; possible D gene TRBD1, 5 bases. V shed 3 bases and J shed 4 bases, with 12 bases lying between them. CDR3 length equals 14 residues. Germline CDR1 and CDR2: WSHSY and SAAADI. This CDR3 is CASSDQGPFTEAFF. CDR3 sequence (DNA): TGCGCCAGCAGTGATCAGGGCCCGTTCACTGAAGCTTTCTTT.

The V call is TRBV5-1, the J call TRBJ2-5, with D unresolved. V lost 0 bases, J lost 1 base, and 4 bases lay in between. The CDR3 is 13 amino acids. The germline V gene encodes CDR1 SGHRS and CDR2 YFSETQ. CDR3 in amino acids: CASSLVGQETQYF. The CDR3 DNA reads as TGCGCCAGCAGCTTGGTGGGCCAAGAGACCCAGTACTTC.

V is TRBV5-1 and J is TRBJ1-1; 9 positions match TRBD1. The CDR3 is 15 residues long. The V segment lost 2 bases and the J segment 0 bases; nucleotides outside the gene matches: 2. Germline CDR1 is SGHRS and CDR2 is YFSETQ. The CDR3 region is CASSLTGGMNTEAFF. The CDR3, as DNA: TGCGCCAGCAGCTTAACAGGGGGCATGAACACTGAAGCTTTCTTT.

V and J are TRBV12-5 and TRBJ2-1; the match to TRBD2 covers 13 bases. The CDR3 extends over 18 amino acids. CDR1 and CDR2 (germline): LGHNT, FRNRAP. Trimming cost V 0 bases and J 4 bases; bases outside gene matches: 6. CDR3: CASGLVRGLAGEYNEQFF. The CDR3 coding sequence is TGTGCTAGTGGTTTGGTCAGAGGACTAGCGGGAGAGTACAATGAGCAGTTCTTC.